This T cell receptor beta chain was captured in a study of OX40 agonist ivuxolimab in advanced cancers. Study conclusions and caveats: Dose levels from 0.1 to 3.0 mg/kg saw CD4+ and CD8+ blood T cells expand clonally by week 6.

Only in-frame clones appear in the TCRdb table, and some are missing; sequencing was by immunoSEQ multiplex PCR. The table records tens of thousands of clones, approximately 91% of them present only once. As concerns this clone: The target antigen is unknown.

With 3 bases clipped from V and 2 bases from J, the junction kept 14 bases outside the gene matches. Germline CDR1 is GTSNPN and CDR2 is SVGIG (reference sequence). The CDR3 sequence is 18 residues long. The rearrangement uses TRBV30 and TRBJ2-3; TRBD2 matches 10 bases. This receptor was taken from an adult with an advanced solid tumor such as melanoma, head and neck, liver or kidney cancer. This specimen was CD4+ or CD8+ T cells sorted from blood, taken in a trial of the OX40 agonist ivuxolimab. The CDR3 region has the DNA TGTGCCTGGAGCAAGTTGACTAGCGGGTCGACATTCACAGATACGCAGTATTTT. Residues: CAWSKLTSGSTFTDTQYF.